Below, 16 T cell receptor beta chains from the same sample are listed, as sequenced in a study of spatial heterogeneity in lung cancer. Study-level findings and limits: The study found that expanded intratumoral alpha and beta TCR counts tracked tumor mutation counts.

The time point denotes: sample taken at primary tumor resection. Their target antigens are unknown. TCRdb reprocessed the 5' RACE reads with MiXCR, giving one entry per CDR3 protein. Of roughly 9,000 distinct CDR3 sequences in the sample, 5% are singletons; the top ten hold around an eighth. Sequenced here: lung tumor tissue, sampled at surgery. The receptors derive from a female donor with early-stage non-small cell lung cancer.

This clonotype was counted at least ten times. The genes are TRBV5-1 and TRBJ1-1, with unresolved D. V lost 0 bases and J lost 6, with 18 bases in between. The CDR3 is 16 amino acids. The germline CDR1 and CDR2 sequences are SGHRS and YFSETQ. CDR3 DNA: TGCGCCAGCAGCTTGGGGTTGGACCGAAGCTTACCTGAAGCTTTCTTT. This translates into CASSLGLDRSLPEAFF.

This clonotype has a count of ten or more. The chain is built from TRBV20-1 and TRBJ1-3; no firm D call. Germline CDR1 reads DFQATT; CDR2 reads SNEGSKA (reference sequence). Trimming left V 5 bases short and J 3 bases short, with 5 bases between. The CDR3 is made up of 11 amino acids. CDR3 region: CSALNGNTIYF. DNA of the CDR3: TGCAGTGCTCTAAATGGAAACACCATATATTTT.

This clonotype is medium-sized (0.01 to 0.1%) in the sample. The junction differs from germline at one of its ends, possibly a read error. This chain joins TRBV7-7 and TRBJ2-1; no reliable D call. CDR3 length: 13 amino acids. The germline V gene has CDR1 SSHAT and CDR2 FNYEAQ (reference sequence). CDR3 sequence: CASSLHVYNEQFF. The CDR3 nucleotides are TGTGCTAGCAGCTTACACGTGTACAATGAGCAGTTCTTC.

This clonotype turned up a few times. This sequence joins TRBV10-2 and TRBJ2-5, with 15 bases that match TRBD2. The CDR3 sequence is 19 residues long. V dropped 3 bases and J dropped 1; count of bases not matched to a gene: 9. CDR1 WSHSY and CDR2 SAAADI come from the germline V gene. CDR3 bases: TGCGCCAGCAGTGACTTACCCGGGACTAGCGGGAGGTCCCAAGAGACCCAGTACTTC. This sequence encodes CASSDLPGTSGRSQETQYF.

This rearrangement joins TRBV19 to TRBJ2-1; 10 bases align to TRBD2. V shed 6 bases and J 7 bases; nucleotides not matched to a gene: 9. The CDR3 length is 15 residues. Per the germline V gene, CDR1 is LNHDA and CDR2 is SQIVND (reference sequence). The CDR3 loop reads CASRPLAGGRNEQFF. The CDR3 region has the DNA TGTGCCAGTAGGCCATTAGCGGGAGGTAGGAATGAGCAGTTCTTC.

This clonotype was picked up many times. This chain links TRBV6-1 with TRBJ1-1; 8 bases match TRBD1. Germline V lookup: CDR1 MNHNS, CDR2 SASEGT. The length of the CDR3 is 13 residues. Germline trimming cut 6 bases from V and 7 bases from J; bases unmatched to any gene: 7. This chain's CDR3 is CASSETGVGEAFF. In nucleotides, the CDR3 is TGTGCCAGCAGCGAGACAGGGGTTGGTGAAGCTTTCTTT.

This clonotype came up once. V and J are TRBV20-1 and TRBJ1-1, with D maybe TRBD1 (6 bases). V was cut by 3 bases and J by 1 base, with 12 bases left in between. Germline CDR1 DFQATT, CDR2 SNEGSKA (reference sequence). The CDR3 is made up of 14 amino acids. The CDR3 sequence is CSASRQVGNTEAFF. The CDR3 DNA is TGCAGTGCTAGTCGACAGGTGGGGAACACTGAAGCTTTCTTT.

By sample fraction, this clonotype is medium-sized. The chain has TRBV6-5 and TRBJ2-1; D gene unclear. In germline, CDR1 is MNHEY, CDR2 SVGAGI. Deletions cut 5 bases from V and 5 bases from J, with 4 bases between. There are 11 residues in the CDR3. For the CDR3, the DNA is TGTGCCAGCAGTCAGGACAATGAGCAGTTCTTC. This codes for CASSQDNEQFF.

The V call is TRBV18, the J call TRBJ1-2; no clear D. Trimming removed 5 bases at V and 4 bases at J, with 5 bases between. The germline V gene encodes CDR1 KGHSH and CDR2 LQKENI. This CDR3 comprises 11 residues. Written as DNA, the CDR3 is TGTGCCAGCTCAAATATCTATGGCTACACCTTC. Its protein product is CASSNIYGYTF.

This clonotype is medium-sized in the sample. The chain is built from TRBV29-1 and TRBJ1-2; D gene uncertain. The CDR3 contains 11 residues. The germline V gene encodes CDR1 SQVTM and CDR2 ANQGSEA. The V end lost 5 bases, the J end lost 4 bases, and 8 bases lay between the germline ends. The CDR3 DNA reads as TGCAGCGTTTTCCACGGCTATGGCTACACCTTC. It codes for CSVFHGYGYTF.

This clonotype was counted many times. The chain employs TRBV5-1 and TRBJ2-1; 8 nucleotides agree with TRBD1. Unmatched junction bases numbered 10, after V lost 3 bases and J lost 8 bases. The CDR3 runs 15 residues. Germline V gene sequence: CDR1 SGHRS, CDR2 YFSETQ. CDR3 nucleotide sequence: TGCGCCAGCAGCTCGGGCACAGACAGGGGACATGAGCAGTTCTTC. This sequence encodes CASSSGTDRGHEQFF.

This clonotype has just a few counts. A much larger clonotype is one base distant, so this may be a read error. The chain links TRBV4-2 to TRBJ1-2; TRBD1 agrees at 10 bases. Germline loops: CDR1 LGHNA, CDR2 YNFKEQ. This CDR3 has 16 residues. DNA of the CDR3: TGTGCCAGCAGCCAAGAAGGGGACAGGGGATCTTATGGCTACAACTTC. This sequence encodes CASSQEGDRGSYGYNF.

Sample share makes this clonotype medium-sized. V usage is TRBV18 and J usage is TRBJ2-7; tentative D call: TRBD2 (6 bases). V lost 3 bases, J lost 3 bases, and 9 bases lay in between. CDR3 length: 13 residues. Looked up from germline, CDR1 is KGHSH and CDR2 is LQKENI. CDR3 bases: TGTGCCAGCTCACCGGGACTCGACTACGAGCAGTACTTC. Protein sequence: CASSPGLDYEQYF.

This clonotype ranks as medium-sized (0.01 to 0.1%). The CDR3 region has the DNA TGTGCCAGCCGAAGGGAAGAAGGTTCACCCCTCCACTTT. Its translation is CASRREEGSPLHF. The chain combines TRBV6-5 with TRBJ1-6; D unclear. This CDR3 is 13 amino acids long. The germline gives CDR1 MNHEY, CDR2 SVGAGI. With 8 bases removed from V and 9 bases from J, the gap between germline ends came to 14 bases.

There are many counts of this clonotype. The chain combines TRBV28 with TRBJ2-3; D unresolved. Trimming removed 6 bases at V and 0 bases at J, with 1 base between. The length of the CDR3 is 11 residues. Germline CDR1 MDHEN, CDR2 SYDVKM. CDR3 loop: CASRSTDTQYF. CDR3 in DNA: TGTGCCAGCAGGAGCACAGATACGCAGTATTTT.

On this clonotype itself: A much larger clone lies one base from this, so it may be a read error. The V call is TRBV6-1, the J call TRBJ2-1; D is unclear. The CDR3 extends over 13 amino acids. Germline loops: CDR1 MNHNS, CDR2 SASEGT. This chain's CDR3 is CVSSTSSHLEQFF. The CDR3 nucleotides are TGTGTCAGCAGCACCTCCAGCCACCTTGAGCAGTTCTTC.